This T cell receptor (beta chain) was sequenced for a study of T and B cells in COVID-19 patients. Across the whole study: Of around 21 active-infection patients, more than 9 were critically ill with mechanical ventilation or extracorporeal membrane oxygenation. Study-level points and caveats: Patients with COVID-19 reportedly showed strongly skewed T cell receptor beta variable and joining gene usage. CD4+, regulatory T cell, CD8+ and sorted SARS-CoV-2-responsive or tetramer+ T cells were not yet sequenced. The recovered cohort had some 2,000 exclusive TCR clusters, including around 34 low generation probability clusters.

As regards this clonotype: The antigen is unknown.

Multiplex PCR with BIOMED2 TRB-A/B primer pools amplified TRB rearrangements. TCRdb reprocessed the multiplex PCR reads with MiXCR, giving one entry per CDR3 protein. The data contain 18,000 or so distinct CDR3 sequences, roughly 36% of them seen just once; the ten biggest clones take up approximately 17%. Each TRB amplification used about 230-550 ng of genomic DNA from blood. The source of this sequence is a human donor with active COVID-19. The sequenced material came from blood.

This CDR3 reads CASSLTPNEQFF. The DNA for the CDR3 is TGTGCCAGCAGCTTGACCCCCAATGAGCAGTTCTTC. The V call is TRBV5-4, the J call TRBJ2-1; D ambiguous. This CDR3 contains 12 residues. V was shortened by 1 base and J by 6 bases, with 5 bases between the two germline ends. Per the germline V gene, CDR1 is SGHNT and CDR2 is YYREEE (reference sequence).